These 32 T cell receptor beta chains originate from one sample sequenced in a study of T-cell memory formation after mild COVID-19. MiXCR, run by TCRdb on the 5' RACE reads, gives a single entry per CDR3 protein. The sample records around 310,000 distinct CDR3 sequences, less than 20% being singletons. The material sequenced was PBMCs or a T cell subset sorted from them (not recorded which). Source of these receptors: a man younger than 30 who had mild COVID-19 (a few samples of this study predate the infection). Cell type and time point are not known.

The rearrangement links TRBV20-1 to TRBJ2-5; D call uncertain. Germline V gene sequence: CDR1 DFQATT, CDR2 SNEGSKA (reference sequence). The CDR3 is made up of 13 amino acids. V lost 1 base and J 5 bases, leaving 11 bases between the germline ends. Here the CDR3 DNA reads TGCAGTGCTAGAGGGTTGGGATGGGAGACCCAGTACTTC. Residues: CSARGLGWETQYF.

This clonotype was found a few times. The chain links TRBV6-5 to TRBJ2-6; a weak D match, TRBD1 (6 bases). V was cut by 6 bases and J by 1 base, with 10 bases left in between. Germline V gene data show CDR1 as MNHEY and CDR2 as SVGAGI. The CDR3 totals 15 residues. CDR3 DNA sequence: TGTGCCAGCAGCGTCACAGGGTCTGGGGCCAACGTCCTGACTTTC. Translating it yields CASSVTGSGANVLTF.

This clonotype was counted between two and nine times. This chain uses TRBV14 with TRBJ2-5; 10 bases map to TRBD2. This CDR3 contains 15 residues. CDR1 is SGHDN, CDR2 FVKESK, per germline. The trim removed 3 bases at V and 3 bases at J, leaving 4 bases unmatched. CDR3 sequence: CASSQPGTSEETQYF. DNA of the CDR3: TGTGCCAGCAGCCAGCCCGGGACTAGCGAAGAGACCCAGTACTTC.

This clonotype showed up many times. The CDR3 region is CASSHTARLAGASYNEQFF. The CDR3 coding sequence is TGTGCCAGCAGCCACACAGCCAGACTAGCGGGTGCGTCCTACAATGAGCAGTTCTTC. The chain has TRBV11-2 and TRBJ2-1, with 10 bases lining up with TRBD2. This CDR3 is built from 19 residues. V lost 5 bases to trimming and J lost 1 base; unmatched junction nucleotides: 14. CDR1 and CDR2 from the germline V gene are SGHAT and FQNNGV.

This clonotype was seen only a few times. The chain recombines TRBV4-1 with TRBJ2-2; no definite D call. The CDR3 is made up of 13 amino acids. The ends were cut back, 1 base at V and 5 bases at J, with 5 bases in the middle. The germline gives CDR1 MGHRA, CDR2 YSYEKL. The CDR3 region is CASSQAPTGELFF. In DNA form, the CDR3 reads TGCGCCAGCAGCCAAGCCCCTACCGGGGAGCTGTTTTTT.

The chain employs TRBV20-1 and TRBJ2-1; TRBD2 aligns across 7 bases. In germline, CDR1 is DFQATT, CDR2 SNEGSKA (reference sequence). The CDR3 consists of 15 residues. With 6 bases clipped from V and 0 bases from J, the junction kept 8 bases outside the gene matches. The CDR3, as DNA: TGCAGTGCCCCAAGGCGGGGGAGCTCCTACAATGAGCAGTTCTTC. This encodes CSAPRRGSSYNEQFF.

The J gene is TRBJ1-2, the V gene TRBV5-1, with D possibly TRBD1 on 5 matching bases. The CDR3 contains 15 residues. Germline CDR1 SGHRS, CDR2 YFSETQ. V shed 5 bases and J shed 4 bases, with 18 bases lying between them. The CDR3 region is CASRTGLRVRYGYTF. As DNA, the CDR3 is TGCGCCAGCAGGACGGGGCTCCGGGTACGCTATGGCTACACCTTC.

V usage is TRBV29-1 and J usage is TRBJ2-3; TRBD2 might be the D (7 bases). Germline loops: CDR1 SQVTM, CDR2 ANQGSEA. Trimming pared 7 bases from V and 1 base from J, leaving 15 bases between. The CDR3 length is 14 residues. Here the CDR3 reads CSGGGGEGTDTQYF. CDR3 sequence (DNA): TGCAGCGGTGGGGGGGGCGAAGGCACAGATACGCAGTATTTT.

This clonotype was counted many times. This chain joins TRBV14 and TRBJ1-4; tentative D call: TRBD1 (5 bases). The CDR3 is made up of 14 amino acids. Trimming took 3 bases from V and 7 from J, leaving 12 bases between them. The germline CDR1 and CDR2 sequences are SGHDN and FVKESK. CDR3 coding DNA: TGTGCCAGCAGCCAGGACACATCGCGTGAAAAACTGTTTTTT. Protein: CASSQDTSREKLFF.

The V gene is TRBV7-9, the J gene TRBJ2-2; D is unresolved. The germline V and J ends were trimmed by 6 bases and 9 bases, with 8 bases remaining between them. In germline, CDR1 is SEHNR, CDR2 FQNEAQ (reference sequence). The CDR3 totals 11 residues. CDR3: CASRMERELFF. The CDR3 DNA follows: TGTGCCAGCAGGATGGAGAGGGAGCTGTTTTTT.

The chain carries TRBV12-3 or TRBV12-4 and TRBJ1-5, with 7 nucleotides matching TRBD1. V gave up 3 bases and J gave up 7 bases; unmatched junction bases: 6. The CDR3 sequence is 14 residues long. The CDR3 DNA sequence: TGTGCCAGCAGTTTCCAAGGGGGCGGGCAGCCCCAGCATTTT. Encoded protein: CASSFQGGGQPQHF.

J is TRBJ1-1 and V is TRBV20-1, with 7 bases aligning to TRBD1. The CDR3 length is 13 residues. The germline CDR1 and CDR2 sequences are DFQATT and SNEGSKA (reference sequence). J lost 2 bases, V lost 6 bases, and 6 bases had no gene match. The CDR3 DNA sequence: TGCAGTGCGCGCACAGGGGAAAACACTGAAGCTTTCTTT. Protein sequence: CSARTGENTEAFF.

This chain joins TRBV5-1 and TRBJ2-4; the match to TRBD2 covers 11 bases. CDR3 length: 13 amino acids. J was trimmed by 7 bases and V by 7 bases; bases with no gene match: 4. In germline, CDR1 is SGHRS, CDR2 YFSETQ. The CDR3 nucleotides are TGCGCCAGCGGTAGCGGGGGGGCGAACATTCAGTACTTC. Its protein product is CASGSGGANIQYF.

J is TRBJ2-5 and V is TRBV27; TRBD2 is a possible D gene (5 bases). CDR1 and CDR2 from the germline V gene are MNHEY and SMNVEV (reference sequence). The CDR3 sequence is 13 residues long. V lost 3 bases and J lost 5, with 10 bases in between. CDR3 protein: CASSFRGYETQYF. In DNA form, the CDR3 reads TGTGCCAGCAGTTTTAGAGGGTACGAGACCCAGTACTTC.

CDR3 nucleotides: TGTGCCAGCAGTAAGAGGACGGACGATGGCTACACCTTC. The encoded protein is CASSKRTDDGYTF. The chain has TRBV6-6 and TRBJ1-2; D is ambiguous. The CDR3 spans 13 residues. CDR1 is MNHNY, CDR2 SVGAGI, per germline (reference sequence). V was clipped by 5 bases and J by 6 bases, with 13 bases between them.

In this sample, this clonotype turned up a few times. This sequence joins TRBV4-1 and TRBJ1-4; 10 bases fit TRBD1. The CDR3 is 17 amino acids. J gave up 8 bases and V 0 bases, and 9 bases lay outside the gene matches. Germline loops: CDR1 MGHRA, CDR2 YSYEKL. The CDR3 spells CASSQDLDRGPREKLFF. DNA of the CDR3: TGCGCCAGCAGCCAAGACCTAGACAGGGGGCCGAGAGAAAAACTGTTTTTT.

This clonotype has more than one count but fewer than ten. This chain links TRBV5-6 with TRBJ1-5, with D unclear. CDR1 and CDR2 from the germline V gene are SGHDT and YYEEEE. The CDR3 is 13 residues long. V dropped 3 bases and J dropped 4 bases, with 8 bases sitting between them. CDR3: CASSSQRNQPQHF. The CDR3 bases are TGTGCCAGCAGCTCCCAGAGAAATCAGCCCCAGCATTTT.

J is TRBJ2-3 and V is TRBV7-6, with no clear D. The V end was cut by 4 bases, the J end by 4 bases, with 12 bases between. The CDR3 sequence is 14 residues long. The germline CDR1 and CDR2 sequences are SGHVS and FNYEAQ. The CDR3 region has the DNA TGTGCCAGCAGCTACTCCACACGACCAGATACGCAGTATTTT. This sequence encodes CASSYSTRPDTQYF.

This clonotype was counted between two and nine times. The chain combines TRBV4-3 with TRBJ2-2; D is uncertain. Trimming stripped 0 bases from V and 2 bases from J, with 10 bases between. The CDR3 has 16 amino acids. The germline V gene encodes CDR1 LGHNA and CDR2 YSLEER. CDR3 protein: CASSQESVGNTGELFF. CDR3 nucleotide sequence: TGCGCCAGCAGCCAAGAATCGGTCGGAAACACCGGGGAGCTGTTTTTT.

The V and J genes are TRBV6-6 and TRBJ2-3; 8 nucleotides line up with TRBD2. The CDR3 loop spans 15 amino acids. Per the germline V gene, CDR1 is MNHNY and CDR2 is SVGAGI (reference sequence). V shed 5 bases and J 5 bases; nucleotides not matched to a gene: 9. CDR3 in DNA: TGTGCCAGCAGTCCTCCCGACGGGGGGGGAGATACGCAGTATTTT. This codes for CASSPPDGGGDTQYF.

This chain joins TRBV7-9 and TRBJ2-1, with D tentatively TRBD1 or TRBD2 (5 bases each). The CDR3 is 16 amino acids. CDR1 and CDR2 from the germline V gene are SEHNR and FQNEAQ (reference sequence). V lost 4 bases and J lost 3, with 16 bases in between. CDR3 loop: CASSSQRGGRYNEQFF. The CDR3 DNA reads TGTGCCAGCAGCTCTCAGAGGGGTGGCCGCTACAATGAGCAGTTCTTC.

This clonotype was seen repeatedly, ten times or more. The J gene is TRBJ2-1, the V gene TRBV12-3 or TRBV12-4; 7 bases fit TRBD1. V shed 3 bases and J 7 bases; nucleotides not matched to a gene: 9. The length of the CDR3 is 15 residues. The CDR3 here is CASSFYRGQSNEQFF. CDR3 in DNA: TGTGCCAGCAGTTTCTACCGGGGACAGAGTAATGAGCAGTTCTTC.

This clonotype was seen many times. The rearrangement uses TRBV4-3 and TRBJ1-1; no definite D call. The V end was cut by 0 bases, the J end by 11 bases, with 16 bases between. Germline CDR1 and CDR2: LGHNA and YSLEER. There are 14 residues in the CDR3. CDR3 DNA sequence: TGCGCCAGCAGCCAAGATAGAGGGCCTTTTGAGGCTTTCTTT. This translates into CASSQDRGPFEAFF.

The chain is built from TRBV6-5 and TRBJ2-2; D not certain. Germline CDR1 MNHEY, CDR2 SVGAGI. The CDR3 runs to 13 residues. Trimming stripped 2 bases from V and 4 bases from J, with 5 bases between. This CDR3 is CASSYRATGELFF. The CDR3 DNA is TGTGCCAGCAGTTACCGGGCCACCGGGGAGCTGTTTTTT.

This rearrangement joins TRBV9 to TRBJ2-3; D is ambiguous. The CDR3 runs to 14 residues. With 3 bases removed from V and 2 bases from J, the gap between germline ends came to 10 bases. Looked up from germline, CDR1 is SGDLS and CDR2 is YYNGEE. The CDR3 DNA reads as TGTGCCAGCAGCGGGGTGGAGTACACAGATACGCAGTATTTT. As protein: CASSGVEYTDTQYF.

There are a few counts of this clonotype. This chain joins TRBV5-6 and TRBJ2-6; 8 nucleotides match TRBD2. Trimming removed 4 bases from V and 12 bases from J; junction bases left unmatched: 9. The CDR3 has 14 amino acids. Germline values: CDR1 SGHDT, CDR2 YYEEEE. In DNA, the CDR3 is TGTGCCAGCAGCGCTCGACTAGCGCTTGGCGTCCTGACTTTC. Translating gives CASSARLALGVLTF.

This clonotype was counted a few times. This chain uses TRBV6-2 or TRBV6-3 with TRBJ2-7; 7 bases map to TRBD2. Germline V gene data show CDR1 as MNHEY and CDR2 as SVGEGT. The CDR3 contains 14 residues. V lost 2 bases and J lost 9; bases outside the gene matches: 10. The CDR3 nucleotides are TGTGCCAGCAGTTACCTAGGACTAGACACTACGCAGTACGTC. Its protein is CASSYLGLDTTQYV.

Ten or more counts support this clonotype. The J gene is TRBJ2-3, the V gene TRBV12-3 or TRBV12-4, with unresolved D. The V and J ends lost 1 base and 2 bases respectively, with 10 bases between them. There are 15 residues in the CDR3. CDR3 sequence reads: CASSLGTANTDTQYF. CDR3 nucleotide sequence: TGTGCCAGCAGTTTAGGGACGGCCAACACAGATACGCAGTATTTT.

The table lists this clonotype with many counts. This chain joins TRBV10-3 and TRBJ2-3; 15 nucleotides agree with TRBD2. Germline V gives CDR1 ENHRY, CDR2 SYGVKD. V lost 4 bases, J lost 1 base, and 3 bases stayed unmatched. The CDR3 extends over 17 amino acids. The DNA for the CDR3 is TGTGCCATCAGTGGAGGACTAGCGGGGGGGGGCACAGATACGCAGTATTTT. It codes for CAISGGLAGGGTDTQYF.

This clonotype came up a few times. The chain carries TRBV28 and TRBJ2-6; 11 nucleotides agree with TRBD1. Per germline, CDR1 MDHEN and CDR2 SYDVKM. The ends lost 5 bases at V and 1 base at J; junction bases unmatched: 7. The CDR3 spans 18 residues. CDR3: CASSLAGTGGSGANVLTF. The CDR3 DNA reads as TGTGCCAGCAGTCTAGCCGGGACAGGGGGTTCTGGGGCCAACGTCCTGACTTTC.

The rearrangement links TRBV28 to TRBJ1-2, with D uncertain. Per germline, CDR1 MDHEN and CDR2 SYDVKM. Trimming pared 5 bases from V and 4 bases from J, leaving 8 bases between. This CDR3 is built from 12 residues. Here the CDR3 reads CASSIPGYGYTF. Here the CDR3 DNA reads TGTGCCAGCAGTATCCCGGGCTATGGCTACACCTTC.

CDR3 protein: CASSQAPAGSGANEQFF. DNA for the CDR3: TGCGCCAGCAGCCAAGCACCCGCGGGTAGCGGGGCCAATGAGCAGTTCTTC. The V and J genes are TRBV4-3 and TRBJ2-1, with 8 bases lining up with TRBD2. With 1 base clipped from V and 6 bases from J, the junction kept 11 bases outside the gene matches. The length of the CDR3 is 17 residues. CDR1 and CDR2 (germline): LGHNA, YSLEER.